This record looks at one T cell receptor beta chain sequence and its context. Its target is not known. These data originate in a study of OX40 agonist ivuxolimab in advanced cancers. The study's findings and limits: Still undetermined is the antigen specificity of the expanded peripheral T cells. Among the lowest levels of clonal expansion were found in partial responders at 0.1-3.0 mg/kg.

Here immunoSEQ multiplex PCR was the method, and the copy in TCRdb shows in-frame clones only, minus some. Among 80,000 or so clones listed, nearly 85% were seen once. The sample was CD4+ or CD8+ T cells sorted from blood, taken in a trial of the OX40 agonist ivuxolimab. This receptor was obtained from an adult with an advanced solid tumor such as melanoma, head and neck, liver or kidney cancer.

CDR3 DNA: TGCGCCAGCAGCTTGGTTACTGGCTCCTACGAGCAGTACTTC. This sequence encodes CASSLVTGSYEQYF. The chain recombines TRBV5-1 with TRBJ2-7; D remains unclear. Germline CDR1 SGHRS, CDR2 YFSETQ. V was trimmed by 0 bases and J by 0 bases, leaving 7 bases between them. The CDR3 runs to 14 residues.